This TCR beta chain was captured in a study of PD-1 blockade in classical Hodgkin lymphoma. Study as a whole: Each patient was given nivolumab 3 mg/kg through a vein every 2 weeks. Study findings and constraints: Why the repertoires differ is still unclear, perhaps disease activity or prior therapy. According to reports, newly diagnosed patients had lower baseline TCR diversity than healthy donors, and relapsed/refractory patients had lower baseline TCR diversity still.

The germline V gene has CDR1 LNHNV and CDR2 YYDKDF (reference sequence). V lost 1 base and J 1 base, leaving 8 bases between the germline ends. The length of the CDR3 is 14 residues. All patients experienced relapse after autologous stem cell transplantation, and brentuximab vedotin exposure was variable. CD4+ T cells were purified from thawed PBMCs by negative selection. The repertoire was sequenced with immunoSEQ multiplex PCR; TCRdb's copy has only in-frame clones and lacks some. The sample lists 10,000 to 15,000 clones; 85% to 90% were seen once. Remarks on this clone: What it recognizes is unknown.

This rearrangement joins TRBV15 to TRBJ2-7; unclear D gene. This TCR derives from a human donor with classical Hodgkin lymphoma. The material sequenced was CD4+ T cells from blood, taken at baseline. The DNA for the CDR3 is TGTGCCACCAGCAGAGGTGGCACTTCCTACGAGCAGTACTTC. This translates into CATSRGGTSYEQYF. Supplemented by reference TRBV15 and TRBJ2-7, the full variable domain reads DAMVIQNPRYQVTQFGKPVTLSCSQTLNHNVMYWYQQKSSQAPKLLFHYYDKDFNNEADTPDNFQSRRPNTSFCFLDIRSPGLGDTAMYLCATSRGGTSYEQYFGPGTRLTVT.